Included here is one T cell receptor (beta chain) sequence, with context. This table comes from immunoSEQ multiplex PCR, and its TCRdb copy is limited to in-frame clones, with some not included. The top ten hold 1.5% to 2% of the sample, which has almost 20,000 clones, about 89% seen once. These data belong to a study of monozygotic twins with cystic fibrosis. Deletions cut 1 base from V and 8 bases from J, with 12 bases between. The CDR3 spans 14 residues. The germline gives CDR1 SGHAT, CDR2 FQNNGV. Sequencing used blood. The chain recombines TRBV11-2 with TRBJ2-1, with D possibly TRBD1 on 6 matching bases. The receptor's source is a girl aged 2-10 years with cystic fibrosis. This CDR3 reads CASSLGDRLDEQFF. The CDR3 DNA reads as TGTGCCAGCAGCTTAGGAGACAGGTTGGATGAGCAGTTCTTC.